This T cell receptor (beta chain) was recorded in a study of post-analysis software for immune sequencing data. Study outcomes and limitations: Patients had higher frequencies than controls of about five TRBV segments, including TRBV5-6, TRBV5-1 and TRBV20-1.

Built from TCR beta cDNA, the libraries had unique molecular identifiers in them. TCRdb fed the PCR reads into MiXCR, producing one record per CDR3 protein. This sample has 400,000 to 500,000 distinct CDR3 sequences; approximately 38% occur once, and the top ten carry about 7.6%. Concerning this clonotype itself: The antigen remains unidentified.

Germline CDR1 SGHVS, CDR2 FNYEAQ. This CDR3 region has 19 residues. The V and J ends lost 4 bases and 2 bases respectively, with 23 bases between them. This clonotype was obtained from a girl aged 2-10 years with multiple sclerosis. Sequencing used blood. This chain joins TRBV7-6 and TRBJ1-4; a possible D gene is TRBD1 (5 bases). CDR3 loop: CASSSPPGGTWGTNEKLFF. CDR3 nucleotide sequence: TGTGCCAGCAGCTCCCCCCCGGGGGGGACGTGGGGCACTAATGAAAAACTGTTTTTT.